These 31 T cell receptor beta chains share one sample of origin, sequenced in a study of blood T cells in healthy people across ages (dated by TCRdb to between 2014 and 2017). Library preparation employed 5' RACE. Sequencing was performed on an Illumina HiSeq 2500. A second PCR of roughly 6 to 12 cycles was run with a J-beta primer mix and a sample-barcoded 5' primer. TCRdb ran its own pipeline on the public reads, namely fastp trimming at Q25 and MiXCR clone calling, and kept in-frame beta chains. Each record represents a unique CDR3 protein, reported with the most common genes and DNA among its rows. In all, the sample holds just over 1 million distinct CDR3 sequences, and roughly 45% of those were seen once. The ten largest clonotypes hold approximately 19% of the sample. Sequencing was done on a sample of blood. The receptors derive from an older woman in good health.

This chain connects TRBV29-1 to TRBJ2-1; D is undetermined. V shed 3 bases and J shed 1 base, with 7 bases lying between them. CDR1 and CDR2 from the germline V gene are SQVTM and ANQGSEA. This CDR3 contains 13 residues. Here the CDR3 reads CSVEELSYNEQFF. Written as DNA, the CDR3 is TGCAGCGTTGAGGAGTTATCCTACAATGAGCAGTTCTTC.

This clonotype was detected many times. One end of the junction does not line up with germline, which may come from a read error. The CDR3 loop is CASSPTGSGANVLTF. The DNA of the CDR3 is TGTGCCAGCAGCCCCACCGGCTCTGGGGCCAACGTCCTGACTTTC. The J gene is TRBJ2-6, the V gene TRBV5-1; no clear D gene. The germline V gene encodes CDR1 SGHRS and CDR2 YFSETQ. The CDR3 loop spans 15 amino acids.

The V and J genes are TRBV20-1 and TRBJ2-4; D unclear. The J call may not be correct, given that the DNA end is closer to TRBJ2-7. The CDR3 is made up of 16 amino acids. Per germline, CDR1 DFQATT and CDR2 SNEGSKA (reference sequence). CDR3 DNA: TGCAGTGCTAGAGATGGGTCCCGGCCCCTGATATACGAGCAGTACTTC. This codes for CSARDGSRPLIYEQYF.

Of note for this clonotype: One end of the junction varies from germline; a read error may be responsible. The genes are TRBV7-9 and TRBJ2-6, with TRBD1 matching 8 bases. CDR1 is SEHNR and CDR2 is FQNEAQ in the germline V gene (reference sequence). The CDR3 covers 18 residues. CDR3 sequence reads: CASSSSADRATGTNVLTF. DNA of the CDR3: TGTGCCAGCAGCTCCTCCGCGGACAGGGCTACTGGGACCAACGTCCTGACTTTC.

J is TRBJ1-1 and V is TRBV5-5; D call uncertain. CDR1 is SGHKS and CDR2 is YYEKEE in the germline V gene (reference sequence). The CDR3 extends over 14 amino acids. The V gene lost 4 bases and the J gene lost 7 bases, with 17 bases spanning the gap. CDR3: CASSPVYSRIEAFF. CDR3 DNA sequence: TGTGCCAGCAGCCCGGTTTACAGTCGGATTGAAGCTTTCTTT.

The rearrangement joins TRBV12-3 or TRBV12-4 to TRBJ2-3; D is possibly TRBD2 (5 bases). This CDR3 is built from 14 residues. With 7 bases removed from V and 3 bases from J, the gap between germline ends came to 14 bases. The CDR3 reads CASNLRESTDTQYF. The CDR3 DNA follows: TGTGCCAGCAATCTGAGGGAGAGTACAGATACGCAGTATTTT.

This clonotype is a singleton in its sample. The junction does not match germline at one end; this may be a read error. The V and J genes are TRBV5-6 and TRBJ2-7; 10 nucleotides match TRBD2. The CDR3 has 14 residues. Germline CDR1 reads SGHDT; CDR2 reads YYEEEE. CDR3 amino acids: CTSSLGTSVFEQYF. CDR3 bases: TGTACCAGCAGCTTGGGGACTAGCGTGTTCGAGCAGTACTTC. Variable domain in full (rest from reference TRBV5-6 and TRBJ2-7): DAGVTQSPTHLIKTRGQQVTLRCSPKSGHDTVSWYQQALGQGPQFIFQYYEEEERQRGNFPDRFSGHQFPNYSSELNVNALLLGDSALYLCTSSLGTSVFEQYFGPGTRLTVT.

A few counts support this clonotype. A read error may account for a junction end that differs from germline. The rearrangement links TRBV5-6 to TRBJ1-6; D unclear. The CDR3 length is 16 residues. Germline CDR1 and CDR2: SGHDT and YYEEEE. The CDR3 region is CASSLDGSSYNSPLHF. The CDR3, as DNA: TGTGCCAGCAGCTTGGACGGAAGCTCCTATAATTCACCCCTCCATTTT.

The chain combines TRBV7-2 with TRBJ2-1; D gene ambiguous. This CDR3 comprises 13 residues. Between the trimmed V and J ends, which lost 4 bases and 10 bases, there was a span of 14 bases. CDR1 SGHTA and CDR2 FQGNSA come from the germline V gene. The CDR3 sequence: CASSSNGIVEQFF. CDR3 nucleotides: TGTGCCAGCAGCTCTAATGGCATCGTCGAGCAGTTCTTC.

The CDR3 loop reads CASSQNPGARNEQYF. CDR3 sequence (DNA): TGTGCCAGCAGCCAAAACCCCGGGGCCCGGAACGAGCAGTACTTC. The rearrangement links TRBV3-1 to TRBJ2-5; perhaps D is TRBD1 or TRBD2 (5 bases each). The J call is uncertain, as TRBJ2-7 better fits the DNA end. CDR1 is LGHDT and CDR2 is YNNKEL in the germline V gene (reference sequence). The CDR3 has 15 residues.

V gene TRBV15 combines with J gene TRBJ2-5, with TRBD2 matching over 12 bases. The length of the CDR3 is 15 residues. Germline CDR1 reads LNHNV; CDR2 reads YYDKDF (reference sequence). V lost 6 bases, J lost 1 base, and 3 bases stayed unmatched. CDR3 bases: TGTGCCACCAGTAGGACTAGCGGGATCCAAGAGACCCAGTACTTC. This sequence encodes CATSRTSGIQETQYF. The full variable domain, in which reference TRBV15 and TRBJ2-5 provide the parts outside the CDR3, is DAMVIQNPRYQVTQFGKPVTLSCSQTLNHNVMYWYQQKSSQAPKLLFHYYDKDFNNEADTPDNFQSRRPNTSFCFLDIRSPGLGDTAMYLCATSRTSGIQETQYFGPGTRLLVL.

The chain combines TRBV7-8 with TRBJ2-1, with TRBD2 matching over 8 bases. The CDR3 consists of 14 residues. J was trimmed by 9 bases and V by 1 base; bases with no gene match: 5. Germline V gives CDR1 SGHVS, CDR2 FQNEAQ. The CDR3 DNA sequence: TGTGCCAGCAGCTTAGGGACTAGCTCTGCTGAGCAGTTCTTC. Protein: CASSLGTSSAEQFF.

The chain links TRBV20-1 to TRBJ1-2; D uncertain. Germline V CDR1 and CDR2: DFQATT, SNEGSKA (reference sequence). V dropped 3 bases and J dropped 3 bases, with 14 bases sitting between them. This CDR3 spans 14 amino acids. This CDR3 reads CSASVWAGDYGYTF. The CDR3 coding sequence is TGCAGTGCTAGCGTCTGGGCGGGTGACTATGGCTACACCTTC.

This chain joins TRBV9 and TRBJ2-2; 7 bases map to TRBD1. This CDR3 contains 15 residues. Per the germline V gene, CDR1 is SGDLS and CDR2 is YYNGEE. The V and J ends lost 0 bases and 5 bases, in that order; junction bases with no gene match: 4. CDR3 in amino acids: CASSVGDSITGELFF. The DNA of the CDR3 is TGTGCCAGCAGCGTAGGGGACAGTATAACCGGGGAGCTGTTTTTT.

This clonotype was detected only a few times. J is TRBJ2-5 and V is TRBV10-3; D gene unclear. Per the germline V gene, CDR1 is ENHRY and CDR2 is SYGVKD. This CDR3 spans 12 amino acids. V lost 6 bases and J lost 2, with 7 bases in between. For the CDR3, the DNA is TGTGCCATCAGAGGGTCACAAGAGACCCAGTACTTC. Translation gives CAIRGSQETQYF.

This rearrangement joins TRBV6-2 or TRBV6-3 to TRBJ2-1; TRBD2 matches at 9 bases. Germline V lookup: CDR1 MNHEY, CDR2 SVGEGT. V shed 2 bases and J 10 bases; nucleotides not matched to a gene: 9. The CDR3 extends over 15 amino acids. The CDR3 here is CASSYRRLADTEQFF. The DNA for the CDR3 is TGTGCCAGCAGTTACCGACGACTAGCGGATACCGAGCAGTTCTTC.

This clonotype occurred a few times. The V gene is TRBV5-1, the J gene TRBJ2-1, with 16 bases that match TRBD2. Germline CDR1 SGHRS, CDR2 YFSETQ. V dropped 7 bases and J dropped 0; count of bases not matched to a gene: 7. This CDR3 has 18 residues. Here the CDR3 reads CASRKGTSGRASYNEQFF. Here the CDR3 DNA reads TGCGCCAGCCGAAAGGGGACTAGCGGGAGGGCCTCCTACAATGAGCAGTTCTTC.

The chain links TRBV6-5 to TRBJ2-3, with 14 bases identical to TRBD2. This CDR3 is built from 16 residues. Germline CDR1 is MNHEY and CDR2 is SVGAGI. After removal of 6 bases from V and 5 bases from J, the junction contained 7 bases not matched to a gene. The CDR3 sequence: CASSRLAGGPQDTQYF. In nucleotides, the CDR3 is TGTGCCAGCAGCAGACTAGCGGGAGGGCCTCAAGATACGCAGTATTTT.

The chain is built from TRBV6-5 and TRBJ2-7; 15 positions match TRBD2. This CDR3 contains 17 residues. Germline lookup yields CDR1 MNHEY and CDR2 SVGAGI. Unmatched junction bases numbered 9, after V lost 4 bases and J lost 5 bases. In DNA, the CDR3 is TGTGCCAGCAGTTGGACTAGCGGGAGGGCCTGGTTGAACGAGCAGTACTTC. This codes for CASSWTSGRAWLNEQYF.

This clonotype was found many times. The chain links TRBV12-3 or TRBV12-4 to TRBJ2-3; 9 bases agree with TRBD1. V lost 6 bases, J lost 8 bases, and 3 bases stayed unmatched. This CDR3 comprises 12 residues. In DNA form, the CDR3 reads TGTGCCAGCAGGCCGACAGGGGGTACGCAGTATTTT. Its translation: CASRPTGGTQYF.

The chain recombines TRBV27 with TRBJ2-2; 7 nucleotides match TRBD2. CDR1 is MNHEY, CDR2 SMNVEV, per germline (reference sequence). The V and J ends lost 2 bases and 2 bases, in that order; junction bases with no gene match: 5. The CDR3 covers 16 residues. The CDR3 sequence is CASSLHLAANTGELFF. The DNA for the CDR3 is TGTGCCAGCAGTTTACACCTAGCGGCTAACACCGGGGAGCTGTTTTTT.

This clonotype was seen only a few times. The V gene is TRBV21-1, the J gene TRBJ1-1; the table's D call of TRBD1 was not tested on the DNA. TRBV21-1 constitutes a pseudogene. The CDR3 length is 14 residues. The CDR3 spells CASTGQKWNTEAFF. CDR3 sequence (DNA): TGTGCCAGCACAGGACAGAAATGGAACACTGAAGCTTTCTTT.

With regard to this clonotype: At one end the junction does not follow the germline gene, possibly because of a read error. The V call is TRBV4-1, the J call TRBJ2-7; D may be TRBD1 (5 bases). The CDR3 is made up of 16 amino acids. CDR1 is MGHRA, CDR2 YSYEKL, per germline. The CDR3 loop is CASSQDGAGQSYEQCF. CDR3 nucleotide sequence: TGCGCCAGCAGCCAAGATGGTGCAGGACAAAGCTACGAGCAGTGCTTC.

This clonotype was detected a few times. V is TRBV10-3 and J is TRBJ2-3; 12 nucleotides align to TRBD2. V was pared by 10 bases and J by 0 bases, with 8 bases of the junction left unmatched. Germline V gene sequence: CDR1 ENHRY, CDR2 SYGVKD. The CDR3 contains 16 residues. This chain's CDR3 is CATSSGRAASTDTQYF. CDR3 sequence (DNA): TGTGCCACCTCTAGCGGGAGGGCCGCTAGCACAGATACGCAGTATTTT.

This chain links TRBV7-9 with TRBJ2-5; 8 bases are a match to TRBD1. Germline V CDR1 and CDR2: SEHNR, FQNEAQ (reference sequence). The CDR3 covers 15 residues. V was clipped by 1 base and J by 11 bases; unmatched bases: 12. The CDR3 loop is CASSLDGQGTNEQYF. CDR3 DNA sequence: TGTGCCAGCAGCTTAGACGGACAGGGTACCAATGAGCAGTACTTC.

This clonotype has a count of ten or more. The J gene is TRBJ2-3, the V gene TRBV12-3 or TRBV12-4, with TRBD2 matching 14 bases. The CDR3 runs 16 residues. After removal of 6 bases from V and 5 bases from J, the junction contained 7 bases not matched to a gene. The CDR3 reads CASRVTSGRGEDTQYF. For the CDR3, the DNA is TGTGCCAGCAGAGTGACTAGCGGGAGGGGCGAAGATACGCAGTATTTT.

V and J are TRBV21-1 and TRBJ2-4; TRBD1, the table's D call, was not compared with the DNA. TRBV21-1 is a pseudogene locus. CDR3 length: 16 amino acids. The CDR3 protein is CASSSRQGLAKNIQYF. The CDR3 DNA is TGTGCCAGCAGCAGCCGACAGGGGCTAGCCAAAAACATTCAGTACTTC.

V usage is TRBV5-1 and J usage is TRBJ2-7; 16 bases agree with TRBD2. The V segment lost 4 bases and the J segment 1 base; nucleotides outside the gene matches: 8. From germline, CDR1 is SGHRS and CDR2 YFSETQ. This CDR3 spans 18 amino acids. The CDR3 DNA reads TGCGCCAGCAGCGGGGGACTAGCGGGAGGGCCGTTGTCCTACGAGCAGTACTTC. As protein: CASSGGLAGGPLSYEQYF.

The V and J genes are TRBV19 and TRBJ2-1; 15 positions agree with TRBD2. V dropped 5 bases and J dropped 8; count of bases not matched to a gene: 16. CDR1 and CDR2 (germline): LNHDA, SQIVND (reference sequence). This CDR3 region has 19 residues. CDR3: CASSRKGLAGGRPRDEQFF. The DNA of the CDR3 is TGTGCCAGTAGTCGCAAAGGACTAGCGGGAGGGCGGCCAAGGGATGAGCAGTTCTTC. Full variable domain (missing parts from reference TRBV19 and TRBJ2-1): DGGITQSPKYLFRKEGQNVTLSCEQNLNHDAMYWYRQDPGQGLRLIYYSQIVNDFQKGDIAEGYSVSREKKESFPLTVTSAQKNPTAFYLCASSRKGLAGGRPRDEQFFGPGTRLTVL.

The chain combines TRBV7-9 with TRBJ2-7; D is perhaps TRBD2 (7 bases). The CDR3 length is 16 residues. Germline V gene lookup returns CDR1 SEHNR and CDR2 FQNEAQ (reference sequence). Trimming shortened V by 5 bases and J by 0 bases, and 17 bases separated the two germline ends. The CDR3 is CASSPRGGITSYEQYF. For the CDR3, the DNA is TGTGCCAGCAGCCCTAGGGGGGGAATAACCTCCTACGAGCAGTACTTC.

The V call is TRBV15, the J call TRBJ2-5, with D possibly called TRBD1 or TRBD2 (5 bases each). Deletions cut 1 base from V and 5 bases from J, with 17 bases between. CDR1 is LNHNV, CDR2 YYDKDF, per germline (reference sequence). CDR3 length equals 16 residues. As DNA, the CDR3 is TGTGCCACCAGCAGAGCCCAGATCGACTGGGGGGAGACCCAGTACTTC. This encodes CATSRAQIDWGETQYF.